This TCR beta chain was captured in a study of CD8+ T cells in alopecia areata. Study at large: Oral tofacitinib, 5 to 10 mg twice daily, was given in an open-label trial.

Cell sorting on a FACSAria was used to separate CD4+ and CD8+ T cells from the PBMCs. The CDR3 runs to 17 residues. With 5 bases clipped from V and 3 bases from J, the junction kept 8 bases outside the gene matches. CDR1 and CDR2 from the germline V gene are MNHEY and SMNVEV (reference sequence). In each case, RNA was isolated and then reverse transcribed into cDNA as the sequencing template. Profiled with immunoSEQ multiplex PCR; TCRdb holds only in-frame clones, not every one. The data hold roughly 150,000 clones, with roughly three fifths observed a single time. On this clone: The antigen remains unidentified.

Whole-study findings and limits: Normal scalp had lower clonality than lesional scalp, with alopecia totalis/universalis lesions showing this most strongly.

This material consisted of CD4+ T cells sorted from blood, taken at week 0. The V gene is TRBV27, the J gene TRBJ1-6; TRBD1 agrees at 9 bases. The source of this sequence is a human donor with alopecia areata. CDR3 amino acids: CASSPDRGKLYNSPLHF. The CDR3 nucleotides read TGTGCCAGCAGTCCTGACAGGGGGAAACTCTATAATTCACCCCTCCACTTT.